What follows is one T cell receptor (beta chain) and its context. This record belongs to a study of blood T cell repertoires in COVID-19. Looking at the study overall: Spain, Italy and the United States supplied samples that represented acute and convalescent COVID-19. Sample material is recorded as cDNA or gDNA derived from T cells, B-cell-depleted T cells, or PBMCs.

The CDR3 is 15 residues long. Germline V gives CDR1 SGHKS, CDR2 YYEKEE (reference sequence). Deletions cut 4 bases from V and 0 bases from J, with 13 bases between. Under the authors' procedure: How many nucleated cells were present was estimated from reference gene primer amplification. Data came from immunoSEQ multiplex PCR; TCRdb stores just in-frame clones and leaves some out. V and J calls and clone size are those listed in that table; D and trimming were worked out from the DNA. Of some 250,000 clones listed, about 70% are singletons. The chain joins TRBV5-5 to TRBJ1-1, with unresolved D. The sequenced material came from peripheral blood. The clonotype originates from a woman older than 75 with acute or convalescent COVID-19. CDR3 nucleotides: TGTGCCAGCAGCCTCAGTATCGGGGTGAACACTGAAGCTTTCTTT. This encodes CASSLSIGVNTEAFF.